This T cell receptor (beta chain) was captured in a study of blood T cell repertoires in COVID-19. CDR1 is SGHRS and CDR2 is YFSETQ in the germline V gene. This CDR3 contains 17 residues. The ends lost 4 bases at V and 3 bases at J; junction bases unmatched: 7. As processed by the authors: The assay estimated nucleated cells by amplifying reference gene primers. TCRdb keeps only in-frame clones here, not all; method: immunoSEQ multiplex PCR. That table is the source of V, J and clone size, and D and trimming were worked out from the DNA. The sample holds about 330,000 clones, about 87% seen once. The receptor comes from a man aged 25 to 40 with COVID-19, enrolled during active disease. The rearrangement uses TRBV5-1 and TRBJ2-3; 14 nucleotides match TRBD2. Sequencing input: peripheral blood. CDR3 DNA sequence: TGCGCCAGCAGCCCCGGGACTAGCGGGGGAGTAACAGATACGCAGTATTTT. Translation gives CASSPGTSGGVTDTQYF.